This T cell receptor beta chain was recovered during a study of blood T cells in healthy people across ages. The study, taken as a whole, reports: The study found more naive CD4+ cells and higher diversity in long-lived than aged donors.

Then a second PCR, running roughly 7 to 11 cycles, was carried out with a sample-barcoded 5' primer and a J-beta primer mix. With 12 random nucleotides, a template-switch adaptor tagged each individual cDNA molecule. TCRdb used MiXCR to reprocess the 5' RACE reads, holding one entry per CDR3 protein. Here the sample spans about 1.6 million distinct CDR3 sequences, roughly 32% being singletons. Trimming cost V 4 bases and J 9 bases, with 7 bases left between them. The germline CDR1 and CDR2 sequences are LNHDA and SQIVND (reference sequence). This CDR3 has 11 residues. Comment on this clonotype: Its antigen is unidentified.

The material sequenced was blood. The receptor was derived from a woman aged 30 to 39 in good health. The J gene is TRBJ2-1, the V gene TRBV19, with a possible D match to TRBD2 (6 bases). CDR3 sequence (DNA): TGTGCCAGTAGTAAGGGACTTGAGCAGTTCTTC. This encodes CASSKGLEQFF.